The rows below give T cell receptor beta chains drawn from one sample of a study of T cell responses to AZD1222 COVID-19 vaccine. Libraries were prepared by immunoSEQ multiplex PCR; TCRdb keeps only in-frame clonotypes and omits some of them. The sample yields about 180,000 clones, nearly 95% seen once. This sample comprised peripheral blood, obtained 28 days after the second AZD1222 dose. The receptor source for this set is an adult who received the AZD1222 COVID-19 vaccine. CDR3s include the opening cysteine and the closing phenylalanine or tryptophan. The order of the fields is clone size, J gene, D gene, V gene, CDR3 DNA, CDR3 protein. A D gene is named only where the DNA matches it firmly. Some rows have no size entry. The others give once, few or many, or a class for an expanded clone.

. TRBJ2-2 . TRBV29-1 TGCAGCTACGCGAACACCGGGGAGCTGTTTTTT CSYANTGELFF
. TRBJ1-6 . TRBV4-3 TGCGCCAGCAGCCAATTTTCGGGGGGGAATTCACCCCTCCACTTT CASSQFSGGNSPLHF
. TRBJ1-6 . TRBV19 TGTGCCAGTAGTGGGCTGATCAATTCACCCCTCCACTTT CASSGLINSPLHF
. TRBJ1-1 . TRBV20-1 TGCAGTGCTGGTGGGGGCCGGCCGAGCTTTTTTTTT CSAGGGRPSFFF
. TRBJ2-3 . TRBV5-1 TGCGCCAGCAACCCGGGGCAGGCCACAGATACGCAGTATTTT CASNPGQATDTQYF
. TRBJ1-6 TRBD1 TRBV6-1 TGTGCCAGCAGTGAGTTGGGACAGGGTTATAGCGGTGATTCACCCCTCCACTTT CASSELGQGYSGDSPLHF
. TRBJ2-7 . TRBV9 TGTGCCAGCAGCGTAGACTCCCTCGGGGGCGAGCAGTACTTC CASSVDSLGGEQYF
. TRBJ2-2 . TRBV7-9 TGTGCCAGCAGCGGAGAGGTGAACACCGGGGAGCTGTTTTTT CASSGEVNTGELFF
. TRBJ1-5 . TRBV15 TGTGCCACCCTCCAGAGCCCGAATCAGCCCCAGCATTTT CATLQSPNQPQHF
. TRBJ1-5 TRBD1 TRBV19 TGTGCCAGTAGTCGACAGGGGGGAAATCAGCCCCAGCATTTT CASSRQGGNQPQHF
. TRBJ2-2 TRBD2 TRBV6-5 TGTGCCAGCAGTTACTCGAATCTAGCGGGAACCGGGGAGCTGTTTTTT CASSYSNLAGTGELFF
once TRBJ1-1 . TRBV10-3 TGTGCCATCAGTGAGTCGGTGTCAGCGAGGCAAGCTTTCTTT CAISESVSARQAFF
. TRBJ2-3 TRBD2 TRBV5-4 TGTGCCAGCAGCTTTGGCGGGAGGGCCGAAGATACGCAGTATTTT CASSFGGRAEDTQYF
. TRBJ2-2 TRBD2 TRBV5-1 TGCGCCAGCAGCGGGACTAGCGGGTATTTCACCGGGGAGCTGTTTTTT CASSGTSGYFTGELFF
. TRBJ2-3 . TRBV14 TGTGCCAGCAGCCCTTTGACGGGCACAGATACGCAGTATTTT CASSPLTGTDTQYF
once TRBJ1-6 . TRBV2 TGTGCCAGCAGTGGGGGGGTCCTCGGTTCACCCCTCCACTTT CASSGGVLGSPLHF
. TRBJ2-5 TRBD2 TRBV20-1 TGCAGTGCTAGTCCGGGGGGGGGACAAGAGACCCAGTACTTC CSASPGGGQETQYF
. TRBJ2-7 . TRBV9 TGTGCCAGCAGCGTAACCGGGTGGGACGCACCAGGGGAGCAGTACTTC CASSVTGWDAPGEQYF
once TRBJ2-1 TRBD2 TRBV9 TGTGCCAGCAGCGTAGGTAATAGCGGGAGATTGTATGAGCAGTTCTTC CASSVGNSGRLYEQFF
. TRBJ1-3 TRBD1 TRBV28 TGTGCCAGCAGTATTGGGACAGGGGGCGGTGGAAACACCATATATTTT CASSIGTGGGGNTIYF
. TRBJ2-3 . TRBV7-3 TGTGCCAGCAGCCCCCAGGGGAGTCGGTACACAGATACGCAGTATTTT CASSPQGSRYTDTQYF
few TRBJ2-7 . TRBV5-6 TGTGCCAGCAGCTCCGGGACACAGCAGTACTTC CASSSGTQQYF
. TRBJ2-7 TRBD2 TRBV3-1/TRBV3-2 TGTGCCAGCAGCCAAGCGGCGGGACTAGCGGGAGCCGGCGAGCAGTACTTC CASSQAAGLAGAGEQYF
. TRBJ1-3 . TRBV9 TGTGCCAGCAGCCTCGACAAGAGCTCTGGAAACACCATATATTTT CASSLDKSSGNTIYF
. TRBJ2-5 TRBD2 TRBV7-2 TGTGCCAGCAGCTCACGACTAGCCGTAGACTCGCAAGAGACCCAGTACTTC CASSSRLAVDSQETQYF
. TRBJ1-1 . TRBV30 TGTGCCTGGAGTGGTCGACGGGGGGCTTTCTTT CAWSGRRGAFF
. TRBJ1-3 TRBD1 TRBV4-1 TGCGCCAGCAGCCAAAGGACAGGGGATTCTGGAAACACCATATATTTT CASSQRTGDSGNTIYF
once TRBJ2-3 TRBD2 TRBV2 TGTGCCAGCACGTTCGGGGCTAGCGGTATAGATACGCAGTATTTT CASTFGASGIDTQYF
. TRBJ1-2 TRBD1 TRBV19 TGTGCCAGTGGCAACAGGGGAGGCTATGGCTACACCTTC CASGNRGGYGYTF
. TRBJ1-2 . TRBV5-1 TGCGCCAGCAGCTTGGCTGGCGGAGCTAACTATGGCTACACCTTC CASSLAGGANYGYTF
. TRBJ2-2 . TRBV9 TGTGCCAGCAGCCGATTAGGCGTCATTGCGAACACCGGGGAGCTGTTTTTT CASSRLGVIANTGELFF
. TRBJ2-2 . TRBV6-5 TGTGCCAGCAGGACAGAGAACACCGGGGAGCTGTTTTTT CASRTENTGELFF
. TRBJ1-4 . TRBV4-3 TGCGCCAGCAGCCAAGGCAGGGATGATAATGAAAAACTGTTTTTT CASSQGRDDNEKLFF
few TRBJ1-4 . TRBV6-5 TGTGCCAGCAGCCCGAAAGGAGGCACTAATGAAAAACTGTTTTTT CASSPKGGTNEKLFF
. TRBJ2-7 TRBD1 TRBV3-1/TRBV3-2 TGTGCCAGCAGCCAAGTGGACAGGGGGGCTATCTTGGGCGAGCAGTACTTC CASSQVDRGAILGEQYF
. TRBJ1-5 . TRBV12-2 TGTGCAAGTCGCTCAACGGACCCCAGGGGGGGCGAGAATCAGCCCCAGCATTTT CASRSTDPRGGENQPQHF
. TRBJ1-5 . TRBV6-6 TGTGCCAGCAGTTACAGGCAGCAGTCCCATTTT CASSYRQQSHF
. TRBJ2-4 . TRBV28 TGTGCCAGCAGTTTAGGTACAGGGCTAGCCAAAAACATTCAGTACTTC CASSLGTGLAKNIQYF
once TRBJ2-3 . TRBV28 TGTGCCAGCAGTTTTGGGGGATTACAGGGACTTACGCAGTATTTT CASSFGGLQGLTQYF
. TRBJ1-1 . TRBV9 TGTGCCAGCAGCGAGGGACATCCGTCCACTGAAGCTTTCTTT CASSEGHPSTEAFF
. TRBJ1-2 TRBD1 TRBV4-3 TGCGCCAGCAGCCAAGACCCCCTGACAGGGGGCTATGGCTACACCTTC CASSQDPLTGGYGYTF
. TRBJ1-5 . TRBV10-3 TGTGCCATCAGTGGGGGGGGAGGGTCTCCCAATCAGCCCCAGCATTTT CAISGGGGSPNQPQHF
few TRBJ2-7 TRBD1 TRBV30 TGTGCCTACCATTTGACAGGGCTTAAGCAGTACTTC CAYHLTGLKQYF
. TRBJ2-3 TRBD2 TRBV29-1 TGCAGCGTTCGCGGGGGGGCGGGCACAGATACGCAGTATTTT CSVRGGAGTDTQYF
once TRBJ1-2 TRBD1 TRBV5-1 TGCGCCAGCAGCTATGGGACAGTCTATGGCTACACCTTC CASSYGTVYGYTF
. TRBJ1-1 . TRBV27 TGTGCCAGCAGTCCCCAGGGCAACACTGAAGCTTTCTTT CASSPQGNTEAFF
. TRBJ1-2 TRBD1 TRBV6-5 TGTGCCAGCAGAGGGACAGGGAACTATGGCTACACCTTC CASRGTGNYGYTF
. TRBJ1-2 . TRBV5-5 TGTGCCAGCAGCGAGGGTGTAGGGGCCTTCTATGGCTACACCTTC CASSEGVGAFYGYTF
. TRBJ1-6 . TRBV7-9 TGTGCCAGCAGCTTAGCTACCCTCGGGGATTCACCCCTCCACTTT CASSLATLGDSPLHF
. TRBJ2-2 TRBD1 TRBV6-4 TGTGCCAGCAGTGCAGGGACAGGGGGCACCGGGGAGCTGTTTTTT CASSAGTGGTGELFF
. TRBJ1-1 TRBD1 TRBV28 TGTGCCAGCAGTGCGGGACAGGGGTATCGCCACACTGAAGCTTTCTTT CASSAGQGYRHTEAFF